A selection of T cell receptor beta chains follows, all from one sample in a study of early T cells in non-severe SARS-CoV-2 infection. TCRdb reprocessed the 5' RACE reads with MiXCR, giving one entry per CDR3 protein. This sample has about 22,000 distinct CDR3 sequences, with 4.7% found just once. The sequenced material came from whole blood. All receptors derive from an adult who was a healthcare worker with PCR-confirmed SARS-CoV-2 infection or an uninfected control (not recorded which). Both conserved end residues are part of each CDR3. The order of the fields is V gene, J gene, clone size, D gene, CDR3 protein, CDR3 DNA. D genes are given only for firm matches. A clone size is listed for some rows: how often the clone was seen (once, few, many), or a class if it is expanded.

V gene: TRBV12-3/TRBV12-4
J gene: TRBJ1-3
clone size: many
D gene: -
CDR3 protein: CASSRHTIYF
CDR3 DNA: TGTGCCAGCAGCCGGCACACCATATATTTT

V gene: TRBV5-4
J gene: TRBJ2-1
clone size: few
D gene: TRBD1
CDR3 protein: CASSLRQGAGEQFF
CDR3 DNA: TGTGCCAGCAGCTTGAGGCAGGGGGCCGGTGAGCAGTTCTTC

V gene: TRBV20-1
J gene: TRBJ2-1
clone size: -
D gene: -
CDR3 protein: CSARQHYNEQFF
CDR3 DNA: TGCAGTGCTAGACAGCATTACAATGAGCAGTTCTTC

V gene: TRBV10-3
J gene: TRBJ2-1
clone size: few
D gene: TRBD1
CDR3 protein: CAISPPGTGVDEQFF
CDR3 DNA: TGTGCCATCAGTCCGCCTGGGACAGGGGTCGATGAGCAGTTCTTC

V gene: TRBV30
J gene: TRBJ1-5
clone size: many
D gene: TRBD1
CDR3 protein: CASRDREDQPQHF
CDR3 DNA: TGTGCCTCGAGGGACAGGGAGGATCAGCCCCAGCATTTT

V gene: TRBV5-1
J gene: TRBJ2-1
clone size: many
D gene: -
CDR3 protein: CASSGSGKRHEQFF
CDR3 DNA: TGCGCCAGCAGCGGTTCGGGGAAGCGGCATGAGCAGTTCTTC

V gene: TRBV7-6
J gene: TRBJ1-5
clone size: many
D gene: -
CDR3 protein: CASSFPGGRRNQPQHF
CDR3 DNA: TGTGCCAGCAGCTTCCCCGGGGGGCGGCGCAATCAGCCCCAGCATTTT

V gene: TRBV7-2
J gene: TRBJ2-3
clone size: medium-sized
D gene: -
CDR3 protein: CASSSSAGVNTDTQYF
CDR3 DNA: TGTGCCAGCAGCTCGTCAGCGGGTGTTAACACAGATACGCAGTATTTT

V gene: TRBV4-3
J gene: TRBJ1-2
clone size: once
D gene: -
CDR3 protein: CASSLEGRFLYGYTF
CDR3 DNA: TGCGCCAGCAGCCTTGAGGGGCGATTTTTATATGGCTACACCTTC

V gene: TRBV5-1
J gene: TRBJ2-1
clone size: many
D gene: TRBD2
CDR3 protein: CASSLEPAGGRNEQFF
CDR3 DNA: TGCGCCAGCAGCTTGGAGCCAGCGGGGGGGCGGAATGAGCAGTTCTTC

V gene: TRBV18
J gene: TRBJ1-1
clone size: few
D gene: TRBD1
CDR3 protein: CASSRETGSTEAFF
CDR3 DNA: TGTGCCAGCTCGCGAGAGACAGGGTCCACTGAAGCTTTCTTT

V gene: TRBV6-1
J gene: TRBJ1-2
clone size: medium-sized
D gene: -
CDR3 protein: CASSEMGSNYGYTF
CDR3 DNA: TGTGCCAGCAGTGAAATGGGCTCTAACTATGGCTACACCTTC

V gene: TRBV6-5
J gene: TRBJ1-1
clone size: many
D gene: -
CDR3 protein: CASSAQGWTTEAFF
CDR3 DNA: TGTGCCAGCAGTGCACAGGGTTGGACCACTGAAGCTTTCTTT

V gene: TRBV4-1
J gene: TRBJ1-1
clone size: many
D gene: -
CDR3 protein: CASSQDPLGMNTEAFF
CDR3 DNA: TGCGCCAGCAGCCAAGATCCCCTTGGGATGAACACTGAAGCTTTCTTT

V gene: TRBV5-4
J gene: TRBJ1-1
clone size: many
D gene: -
CDR3 protein: CASSWGRSEAFF
CDR3 DNA: TGTGCCAGCAGCTGGGGTCGATCTGAAGCTTTCTTT

V gene: TRBV15
J gene: TRBJ1-6
clone size: -
D gene: -
CDR3 protein: CATSSDPIQGRNSPLHF
CDR3 DNA: TGTGCCACCAGCAGCGACCCAATTCAGGGGCGGAATTCACCCCTCCACTTT

V gene: TRBV20-1
J gene: TRBJ2-5
clone size: many
D gene: TRBD1
CDR3 protein: CSAPRQGVLAQPYQETQYF
CDR3 DNA: TGCAGTGCTCCCCGACAGGGGGTCTTGGCACAACCGTACCAAGAGACCCAGTACTTC

V gene: TRBV3-1
J gene: TRBJ2-7
clone size: -
D gene: -
CDR3 protein: CASSRTGLYEQYF
CDR3 DNA: TGTGCCAGCAGCCGGACGGGCCTTTACGAGCAGTACTTC

V gene: TRBV7-6
J gene: TRBJ2-3
clone size: few
D gene: -
CDR3 protein: CASSTPGLRGTDTQYF
CDR3 DNA: TGTGCCAGCAGCACTCCCGGCCTTCGGGGCACAGATACGCAGTATTTT

V gene: TRBV19
J gene: TRBJ2-6
clone size: many
D gene: -
CDR3 protein: CASIGANSGANVLTF
CDR3 DNA: TGTGCCAGTATAGGGGCCAACTCTGGGGCCAACGTCCTGACTTTC

V gene: TRBV12-3/TRBV12-4
J gene: TRBJ2-5
clone size: few
D gene: TRBD2
CDR3 protein: CASSGQAGGQETQYF
CDR3 DNA: TGTGCCAGCAGTGGGCAAGCGGGGGGCCAAGAGACCCAGTACTTC